This is a list of T cell receptor beta chains from one sample in a study of shared clonotypes between healthy human individuals. Data came from immunoSEQ multiplex PCR; TCRdb stores just in-frame clones and leaves some out. Here the sample spans approximately 320,000 clones, about 74% being singletons. The sample taken for sequencing was memory CD4+ T cells sorted from blood. Source of these receptors: a man aged 25-45 years in good health. Each CDR3 is given with its conserved first and last residue. The D gene is left open where the match is weak.

cdr3_length	j_call	v_call	d_call	cdr3_aa
14	TRBJ1-1	TRBV5-1	NA	CASSLEGSDTEAFF
16	TRBJ2-7	TRBV28	NA	CASTRRGAQNSYEQYF
16	TRBJ2-5	TRBV28	TRBD1	CASSYSGTGGRETQYF
14	TRBJ1-2	TRBV5-4	NA	CASSLGADNYGYTF
16	TRBJ2-1	TRBV10-1	TRBD2	CASTTGVAGAYNEQFF
15	TRBJ2-3	TRBV9	NA	CASSVAGGDSDTQYF
17	TRBJ1-5	TRBV14	NA	CASSQDWSGASNQPQHF
17	TRBJ2-3	TRBV2	TRBD2	CASSEGLAGGRGDTQYF
15	TRBJ2-5	TRBV9	NA	CASSKEGRYQETQYF
12	TRBJ2-2	TRBV11-3	NA	CASSQPPGELFF
16	TRBJ2-2	TRBV6-4	TRBD1	CASSAFTGGVTGELFF
17	TRBJ1-4	TRBV19	TRBD1	CARKTGLKVATNEKLFF
15	TRBJ2-2	TRBV4-1	NA	CASSQGHGRMGELFF
13	TRBJ2-1	TRBV5-1	TRBD2	CAGSAGVGNEQFF
11	TRBJ1-4	TRBV20-1	NA	CSARWSEKLFF
15	TRBJ2-1	TRBV19	TRBD1	CASSLGQGFVSEQFF
14	TRBJ2-1	TRBV19	NA	CASRIGVPYNEQFF
15	TRBJ1-1	TRBV7-9	TRBD1	CASSGWDSMNTEAFF
15	TRBJ2-5	TRBV7-7	NA	CASSPTGEWQETQYF
13	TRBJ1-2	TRBV15	NA	CATSRAHSYGYTF
13	TRBJ1-1	TRBV5-4	NA	CASSLTANTEAFF
15	TRBJ2-5	TRBV4-3	TRBD1	CASSPRTGYQETQYF
19	TRBJ2-1	TRBV4-1	TRBD1	CASSQVFRGLGGPANEQFF
16	TRBJ2-5	TRBV19	TRBD1	CASSKQGQGYQETQYF
17	TRBJ2-5	TRBV5-4	TRBD2	CASSLVAGRVFAETQYF
14	TRBJ1-4	TRBV2	TRBD1	CASKTGQGAEKLFF
12	TRBJ1-4	TRBV6-6	TRBD1	CAAGQGTEKLFF
13	TRBJ2-2	TRBV5-1	NA	CASSFQGSGELFF
15	TRBJ2-1	TRBV28	NA	CASSFVRAINNEQFF